This T cell receptor beta chain derives from a study of neurological immune-mediated disorders. TCRdb reprocessed the 5' RACE reads with MiXCR, giving one entry per CDR3 protein. The top ten hold approximately 12% of the sample, which has some 41,000 distinct CDR3 sequences, 2% to 2.5% seen once. Germline V gene data show CDR1 as KGHSH and CDR2 as LQKENI. This CDR3 spans 13 amino acids. The germline V and J ends were trimmed by 2 bases and 4 bases, with 8 bases remaining between them. A few counts support this clonotype. This TCR derives from a man aged 30 to 45 with multiple sclerosis. The gene calls are TRBV18 and TRBJ2-5; D call uncertain. Sequenced: PBMCs. CDR3 nucleotide sequence: TGTGCCAGCTCACCAAGTCGAGGAGAGACCCAGTACTTC. Translation gives CASSPSRGETQYF.